The following is a T cell receptor (beta chain) sequence with its context. This table comes from immunoSEQ multiplex PCR, and its TCRdb copy is limited to in-frame clones, with some not included. The sample holds almost 95,000 clones, 92% seen once. This entry comes from a study of T cell changes during pregnancy in multiple sclerosis. Germline V gene lookup returns CDR1 MRHNA and CDR2 SNTAGT. CDR3 length equals 15 residues. The ends were cut back, 2 bases at V and 4 bases at J, with 14 bases in the middle. Material: peripheral blood, obtained in the first trimester of pregnancy. The receptor's source is a female donor with multiple sclerosis, enrolled in a pregnancy study. The gene calls are TRBV6-4 and TRBJ1-2; the D is unclear. The CDR3 DNA reads TGTGCCAGCAGTGACGTTTGGCCGCCAATCTATGGCTACACCTTC. Translated: CASSDVWPPIYGYTF.